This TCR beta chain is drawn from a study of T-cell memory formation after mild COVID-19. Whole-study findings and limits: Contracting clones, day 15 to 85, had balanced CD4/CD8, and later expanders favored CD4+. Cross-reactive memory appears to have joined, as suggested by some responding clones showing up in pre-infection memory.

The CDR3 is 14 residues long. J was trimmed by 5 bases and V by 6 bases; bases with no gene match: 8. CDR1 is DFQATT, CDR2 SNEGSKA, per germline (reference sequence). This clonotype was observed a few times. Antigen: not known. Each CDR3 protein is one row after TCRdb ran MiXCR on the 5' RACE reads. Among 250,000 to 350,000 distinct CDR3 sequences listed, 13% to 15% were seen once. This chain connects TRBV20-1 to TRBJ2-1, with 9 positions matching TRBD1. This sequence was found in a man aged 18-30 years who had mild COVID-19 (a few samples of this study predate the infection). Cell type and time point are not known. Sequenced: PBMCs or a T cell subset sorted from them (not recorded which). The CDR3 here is CSAPRTGVNNEQFF. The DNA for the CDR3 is TGCAGTGCGCCTCGGACAGGGGTGAACAATGAGCAGTTCTTC.